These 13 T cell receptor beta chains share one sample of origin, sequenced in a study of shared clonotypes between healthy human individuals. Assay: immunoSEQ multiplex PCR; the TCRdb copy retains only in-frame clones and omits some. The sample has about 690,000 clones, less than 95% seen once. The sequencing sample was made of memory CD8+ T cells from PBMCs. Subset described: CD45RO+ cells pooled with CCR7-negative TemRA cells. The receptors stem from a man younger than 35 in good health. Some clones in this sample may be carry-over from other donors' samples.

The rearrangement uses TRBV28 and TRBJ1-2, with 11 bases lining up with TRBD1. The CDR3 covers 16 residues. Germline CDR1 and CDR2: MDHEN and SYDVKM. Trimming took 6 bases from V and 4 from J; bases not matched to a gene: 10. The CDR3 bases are TGTGCCAGCAGAAACACTCGGGACAGGGGGATCTATGGCTACACCTTC. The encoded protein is CASRNTRDRGIYGYTF.

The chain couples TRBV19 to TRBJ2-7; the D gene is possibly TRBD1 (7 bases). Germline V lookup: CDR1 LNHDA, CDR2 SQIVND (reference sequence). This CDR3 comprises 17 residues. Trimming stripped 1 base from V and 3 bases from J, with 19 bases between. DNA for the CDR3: TGTGCCAGTAGTATAGCCTCGAACCCAGGGGGGCTCTACGAGCAGTACTTC. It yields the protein CASSIASNPGGLYEQYF. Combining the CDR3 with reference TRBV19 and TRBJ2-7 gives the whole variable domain DGGITQSPKYLFRKEGQNVTLSCEQNLNHDAMYWYRQDPGQGLRLIYYSQIVNDFQKGDIAEGYSVSREKKESFPLTVTSAQKNPTAFYLCASSIASNPGGLYEQYFGPGTRLTVT.

In DNA, the CDR3 is TGTGCCAGCAGCTTAGCGGCAGCGGCCTACGAGCAGTACTTC. Encoded protein: CASSLAAAAYEQYF. The V gene is TRBV7-8, the J gene TRBJ2-7, with a tentative D call TRBD2 (5 bases). This CDR3 is 14 amino acids long. Trimming took off 0 bases at V and 2 bases at J, with 8 bases between the two ends. Germline V gives CDR1 SGHVS, CDR2 FQNEAQ.

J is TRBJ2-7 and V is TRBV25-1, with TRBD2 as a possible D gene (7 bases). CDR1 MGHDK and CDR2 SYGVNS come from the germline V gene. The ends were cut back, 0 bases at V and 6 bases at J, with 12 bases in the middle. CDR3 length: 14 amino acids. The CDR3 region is CASSEYGGGGEQYF. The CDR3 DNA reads TGTGCCAGCAGTGAATATGGCGGGGGCGGCGAGCAGTACTTC.

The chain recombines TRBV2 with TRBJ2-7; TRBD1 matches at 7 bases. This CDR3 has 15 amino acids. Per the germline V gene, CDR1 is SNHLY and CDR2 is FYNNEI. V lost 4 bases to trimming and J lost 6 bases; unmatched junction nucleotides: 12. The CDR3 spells CASSAWDSPSGEQYF. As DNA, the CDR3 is TGTGCCAGCAGTGCGTGGGACAGTCCAAGCGGCGAGCAGTACTTC.

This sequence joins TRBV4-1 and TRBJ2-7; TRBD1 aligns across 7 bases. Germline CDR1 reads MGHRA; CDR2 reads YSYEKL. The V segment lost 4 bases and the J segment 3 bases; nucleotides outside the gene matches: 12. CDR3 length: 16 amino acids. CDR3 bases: TGCGCCAGCAGCCCAAGAACGACAGGGTTTAACTACGAGCAGTACTTC. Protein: CASSPRTTGFNYEQYF.

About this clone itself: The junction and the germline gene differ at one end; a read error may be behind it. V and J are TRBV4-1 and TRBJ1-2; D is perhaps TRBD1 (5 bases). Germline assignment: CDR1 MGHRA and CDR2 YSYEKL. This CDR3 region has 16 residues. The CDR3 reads CASTQPEGHHLYGYTF. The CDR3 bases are TGCGCCAGCACCCAACCGGAGGGGCACCACCTCTATGGCTACACCTTC.

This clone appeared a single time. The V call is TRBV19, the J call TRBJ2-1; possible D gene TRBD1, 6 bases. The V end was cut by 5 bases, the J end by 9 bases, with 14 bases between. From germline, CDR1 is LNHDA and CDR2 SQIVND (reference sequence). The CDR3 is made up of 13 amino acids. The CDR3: CASSPRQVGEQFF. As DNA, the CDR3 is TGTGCCAGTAGTCCCCGACAGGTAGGTGAGCAGTTCTTC.

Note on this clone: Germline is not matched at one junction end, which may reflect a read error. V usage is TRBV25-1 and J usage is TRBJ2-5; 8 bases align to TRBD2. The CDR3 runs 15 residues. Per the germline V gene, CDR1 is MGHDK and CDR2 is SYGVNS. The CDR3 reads CASGDPFRGGETQYF. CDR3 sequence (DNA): TGTGCCAGCGGTGATCCCTTCCGGGGGGGAGAGACCCAGTACTTC.

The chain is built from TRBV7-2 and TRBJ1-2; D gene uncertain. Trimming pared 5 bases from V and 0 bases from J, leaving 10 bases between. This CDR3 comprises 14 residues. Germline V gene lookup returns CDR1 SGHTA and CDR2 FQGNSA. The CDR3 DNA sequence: TGTGCCAGCAGCCATCCCAGGACTAACTATGGCTACACCTTC. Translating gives CASSHPRTNYGYTF.

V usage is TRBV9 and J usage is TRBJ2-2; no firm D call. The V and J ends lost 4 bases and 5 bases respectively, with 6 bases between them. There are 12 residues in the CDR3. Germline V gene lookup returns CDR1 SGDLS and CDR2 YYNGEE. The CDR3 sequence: CASSQWTGELFF. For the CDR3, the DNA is TGTGCCAGCAGCCAATGGACCGGGGAGCTGTTTTTT. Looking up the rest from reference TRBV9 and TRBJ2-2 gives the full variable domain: DSGVTQTPKHLITATGQRVTLRCSPRSGDLSVYWYQQSLDQGLQFLIQYYNGEERAKGNILERFSAQQFPDLHSELNLSSLELGDSALYFCASSQWTGELFFGEGSRLTVL.

This CDR3 reads CASSIDLGGNTIYF. CDR3 DNA sequence: TGTGCCAGTAGTATCGACCTTGGAGGAAACACCATATATTTT. The rearrangement links TRBV19 to TRBJ1-3; D is uncertain. Trimming removed 3 bases at V and 4 bases at J, with 10 bases between. CDR3 length equals 14 residues. In germline, CDR1 is LNHDA, CDR2 SQIVND (reference sequence).

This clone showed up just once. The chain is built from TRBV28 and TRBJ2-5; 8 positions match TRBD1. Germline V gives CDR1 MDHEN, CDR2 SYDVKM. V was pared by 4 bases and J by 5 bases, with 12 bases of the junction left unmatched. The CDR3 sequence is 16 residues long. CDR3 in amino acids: CASSSTSGQGWETQYF. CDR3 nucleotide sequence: TGTGCCAGCAGTTCTACCTCTGGACAGGGATGGGAGACCCAGTACTTC.